This is a list of T cell receptor beta chains from one sample in a study of blood T cells in healthy people across ages. TCRdb recomputed calls from the 5' RACE reads with MiXCR, one row per CDR3 protein. The sample lists about 840,000 distinct CDR3 sequences; 25% to 35% were seen once. These data were likewise used in another study, on T cells of mothers and their children.

Sequencing was done on a sample of blood. The receptor source for this set is a woman aged 40 to 50 in good health. Each CDR3 is given without its conserved first and last residue. Size is stated for part of the rows, as once, few or many counts, or as a class when the clone is expanded.

J gene,clone size,V gene,CDR3 protein
TRBJ2-3,few,TRBV7-2,ASSFGAGGFIDTQY
TRBJ2-7,many,TRBV7-9,ASSPEYRQAGEQY
TRBJ2-3,many,TRBV6-5,ASSYRQGTDTQY
TRBJ2-5,-,TRBV7-9,ASSTGRRAFEQY
-,-,TRBV20-1,SASAGAGETQY
TRBJ2-4,many,TRBV7-9,ASSLEIAKNIQY
TRBJ1-4,-,TRBV6-5,ARVPGQSANEKLF
TRBJ2-5,-,TRBV12-3/TRBV12-4,ASRRGTSGRDNEQY
TRBJ2-7,many,TRBV7-2,ASSPGGGGASYEQY
TRBJ2-5,few,TRBV20-1,SARPWSEETQY
TRBJ2-5,many,TRBV5-1,ASSLAEEPWETQY
TRBJ1-1,many,TRBV5-1,ASRVGNTEAF
TRBJ2-4,-,TRBV4-1,ASSPLGGAKDIQY
TRBJ1-3,-,TRBV9,AGSVQTTGAGNTIY
TRBJ2-7,-,TRBV5-1,ASSPSGTGTYEQY
TRBJ1-1,many,TRBV5-6,ASSFQLDNTEAF
TRBJ2-2,-,TRBV21-1,ASSKALTAKTGELF
TRBJ2-7,-,TRBV5-1,ASSSGNRGPYEQY
TRBJ2-5,-,TRBV24-1,ATSRGDPKETQY
TRBJ2-4,few,TRBV11-2,ASSPGTGAAKNIQY
TRBJ1-1,few,TRBV28,ASRSRVGNTEAF
TRBJ1-1,-,TRBV4-3,ASSQDRAGNTEAF
TRBJ1-2,-,TRBV7-2,ASSPLRDRGRRWGYT
TRBJ2-3,-,TRBV5-5,ASSLGLAETYTQY
TRBJ1-2,many,TRBV12-5,ASAPGRSIYGYT
TRBJ1-6,few,TRBV6-1,ASRRGSYNSPLH